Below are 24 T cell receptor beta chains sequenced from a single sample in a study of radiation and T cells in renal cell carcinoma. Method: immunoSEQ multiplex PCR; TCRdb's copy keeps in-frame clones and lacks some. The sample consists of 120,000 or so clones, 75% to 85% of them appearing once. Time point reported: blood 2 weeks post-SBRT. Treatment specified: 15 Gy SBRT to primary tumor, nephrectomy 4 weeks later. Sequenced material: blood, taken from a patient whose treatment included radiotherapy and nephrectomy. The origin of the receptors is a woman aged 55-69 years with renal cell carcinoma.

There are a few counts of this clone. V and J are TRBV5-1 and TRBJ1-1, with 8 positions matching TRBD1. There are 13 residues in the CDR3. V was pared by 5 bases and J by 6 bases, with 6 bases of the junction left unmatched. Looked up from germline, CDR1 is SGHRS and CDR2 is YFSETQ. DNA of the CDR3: TGCGCCAGCAGAATCCAGGGGGCCCCTGAAGCTTTCTTT. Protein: CASRIQGAPEAFF.

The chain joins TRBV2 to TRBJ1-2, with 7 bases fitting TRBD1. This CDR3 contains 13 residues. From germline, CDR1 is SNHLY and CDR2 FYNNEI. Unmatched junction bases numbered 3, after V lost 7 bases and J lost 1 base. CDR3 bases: TGTGCCAGCAAGGGGGCTCGTAACTATGGCTACACCTTC. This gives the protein CASKGARNYGYTF.

As DNA, the CDR3 is TGTGCCAGTAGCAGACCGGAAGGAGAGACCCAGTACTTC. It translates to CASSRPEGETQYF. This chain joins TRBV19 and TRBJ2-5; D remains unclear. Germline V CDR1 and CDR2: LNHDA, SQIVND (reference sequence). Trimming left V 6 bases short and J 4 bases short, with 12 bases between. The CDR3 has 13 residues.

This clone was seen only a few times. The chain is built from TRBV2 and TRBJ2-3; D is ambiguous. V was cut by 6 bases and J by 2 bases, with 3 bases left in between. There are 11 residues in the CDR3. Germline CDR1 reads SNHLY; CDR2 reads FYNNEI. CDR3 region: CASSNTDTQYF. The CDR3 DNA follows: TGTGCCAGCAGCAACACAGATACGCAGTATTTT.

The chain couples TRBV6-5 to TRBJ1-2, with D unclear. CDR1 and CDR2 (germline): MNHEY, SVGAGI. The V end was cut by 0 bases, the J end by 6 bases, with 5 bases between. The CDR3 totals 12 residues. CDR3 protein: CASSYSANGYTF. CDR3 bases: TGTGCCAGCAGTTACTCCGCTAATGGCTACACCTTC.

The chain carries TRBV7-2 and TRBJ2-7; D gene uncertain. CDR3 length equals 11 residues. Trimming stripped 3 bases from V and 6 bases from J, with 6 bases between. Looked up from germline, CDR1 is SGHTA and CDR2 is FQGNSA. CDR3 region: CASSLFSEQYF. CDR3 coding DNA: TGTGCCAGCAGCTTGTTCAGCGAGCAGTACTTC.

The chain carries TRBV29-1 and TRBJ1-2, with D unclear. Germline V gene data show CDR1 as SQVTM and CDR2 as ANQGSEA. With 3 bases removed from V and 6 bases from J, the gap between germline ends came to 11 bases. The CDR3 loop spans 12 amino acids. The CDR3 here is CSVEHQTDGYTF. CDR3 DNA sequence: TGCAGCGTTGAGCACCAAACCGATGGCTACACCTTC. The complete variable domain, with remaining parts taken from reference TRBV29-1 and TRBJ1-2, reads SAVISQKPSRDICQRGTSLTIQCQVDSQVTMMFWYRQQPGQSLTLIATANQGSEATYESGFVIDKFPISRPNLTFSTLTVSNMSPEDSSIYLCSVEHQTDGYTFGSGTRLTVV.

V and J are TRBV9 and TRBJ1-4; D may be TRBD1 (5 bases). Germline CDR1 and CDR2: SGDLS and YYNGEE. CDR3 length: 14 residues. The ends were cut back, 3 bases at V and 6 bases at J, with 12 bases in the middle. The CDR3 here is CASSGPGRDEKLFF. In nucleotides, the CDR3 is TGTGCCAGCAGCGGTCCGGGACGGGATGAAAAACTGTTTTTT.

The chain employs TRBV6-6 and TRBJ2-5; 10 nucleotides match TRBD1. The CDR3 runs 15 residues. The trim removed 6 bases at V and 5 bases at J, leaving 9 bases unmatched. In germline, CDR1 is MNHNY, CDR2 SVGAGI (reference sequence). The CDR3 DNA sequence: TGTGCCAGCAGGCTACTCCGGGACAGGGGCGAGACCCAGTACTTC. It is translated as CASRLLRDRGETQYF.

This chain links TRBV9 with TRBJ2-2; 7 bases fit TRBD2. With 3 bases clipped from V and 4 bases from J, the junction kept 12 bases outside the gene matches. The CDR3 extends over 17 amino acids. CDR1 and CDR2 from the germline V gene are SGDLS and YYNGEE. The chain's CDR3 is CASSALNRLAGTGELFF. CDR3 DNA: TGTGCCAGCAGCGCACTAAATCGACTAGCTGGCACCGGGGAGCTGTTTTTT. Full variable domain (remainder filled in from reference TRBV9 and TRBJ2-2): DSGVTQTPKHLITATGQRVTLRCSPRSGDLSVYWYQQSLDQGLQFLIQYYNGEERAKGNILERFSAQQFPDLHSELNLSSLELGDSALYFCASSALNRLAGTGELFFGEGSRLTVL.

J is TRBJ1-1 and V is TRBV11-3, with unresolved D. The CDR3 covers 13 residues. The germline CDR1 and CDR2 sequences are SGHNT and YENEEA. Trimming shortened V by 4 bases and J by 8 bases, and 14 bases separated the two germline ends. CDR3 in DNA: TGTGCCAGCAGCTCCCACCGGGCCAGCGAAGCTTTCTTT. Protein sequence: CASSSHRASEAFF.

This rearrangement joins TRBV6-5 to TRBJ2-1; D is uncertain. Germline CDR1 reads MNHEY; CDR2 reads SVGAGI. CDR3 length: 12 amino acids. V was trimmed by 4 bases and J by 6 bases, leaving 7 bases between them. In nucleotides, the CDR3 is TGTGCCAGCAGTTTAGGAGCCAATGAGCAGTTCTTC. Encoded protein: CASSLGANEQFF.

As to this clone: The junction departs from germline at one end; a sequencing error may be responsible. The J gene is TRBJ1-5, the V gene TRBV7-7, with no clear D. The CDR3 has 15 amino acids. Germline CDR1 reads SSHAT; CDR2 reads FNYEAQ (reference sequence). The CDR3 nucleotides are TGTGCTAGCAGCCCCAGGAGCGGCCCCGATCAGCCCCAGCATTTT. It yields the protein CASSPRSGPDQPQHF.

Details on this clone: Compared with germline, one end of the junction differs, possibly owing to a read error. CDR3 DNA: TGTGCCAACAGCGCCGGGACAGGGAATAAGCCCCAGCATTTT. Translated, it gives CANSAGTGNKPQHF. The V gene is TRBV9, the J gene TRBJ1-5; 9 nucleotides match TRBD1. The CDR3 sequence is 14 residues long. Germline loops: CDR1 SGDLS, CDR2 YYNGEE.

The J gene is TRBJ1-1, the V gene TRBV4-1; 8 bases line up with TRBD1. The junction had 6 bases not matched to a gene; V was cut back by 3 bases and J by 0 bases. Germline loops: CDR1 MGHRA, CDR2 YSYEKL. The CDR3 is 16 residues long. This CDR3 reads CASSHQGANMNTEAFF. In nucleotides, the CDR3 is TGCGCCAGCAGCCACCAGGGGGCGAACATGAACACTGAAGCTTTCTTT.

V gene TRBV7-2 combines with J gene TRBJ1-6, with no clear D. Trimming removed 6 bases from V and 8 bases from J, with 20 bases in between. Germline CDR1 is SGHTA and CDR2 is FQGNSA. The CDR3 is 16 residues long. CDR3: CASSPWMRVADSPLHF. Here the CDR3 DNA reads TGTGCCAGCAGTCCTTGGATGAGGGTGGCGGATTCACCCCTCCACTTT.

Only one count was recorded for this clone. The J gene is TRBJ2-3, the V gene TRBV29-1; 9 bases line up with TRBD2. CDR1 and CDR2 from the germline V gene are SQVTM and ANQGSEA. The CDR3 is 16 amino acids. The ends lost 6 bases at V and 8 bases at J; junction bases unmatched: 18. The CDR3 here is CSVRGLGEPSGVTQYF. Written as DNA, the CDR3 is TGCAGCGTCCGGGGACTGGGTGAACCTAGCGGGGTTACGCAGTATTTT.

This CDR3 is CSVEWGAENGYTF. The CDR3 DNA sequence: TGCAGCGTTGAATGGGGGGCTGAAAATGGCTACACCTTC. This chain links TRBV29-1 with TRBJ1-2; D is possibly TRBD1 (6 bases). There are 13 residues in the CDR3. Trimming stripped 2 bases from V and 6 bases from J, with 13 bases between. Germline V lookup: CDR1 SQVTM, CDR2 ANQGSEA.

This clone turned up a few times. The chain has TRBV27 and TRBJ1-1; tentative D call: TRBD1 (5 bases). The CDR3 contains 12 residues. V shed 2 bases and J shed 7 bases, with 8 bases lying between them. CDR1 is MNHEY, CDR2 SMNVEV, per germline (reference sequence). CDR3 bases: TGTGCCAGCAGTTTACTCGGGGGTGAAGCTTTCTTT. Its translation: CASSLLGGEAFF.

CDR3 DNA: TGTGCCAGCAGTGAAAGTGGAGGAACAGGGACCAACGAGCAGTACTTC. It is translated as CASSESGGTGTNEQYF. The gene calls are TRBV6-1 and TRBJ2-7; D might be TRBD1 (6 bases). Trimming removed 2 bases at V and 5 bases at J, with 19 bases between. CDR3 length: 16 residues. CDR1 and CDR2 (germline): MNHNS, SASEGT.

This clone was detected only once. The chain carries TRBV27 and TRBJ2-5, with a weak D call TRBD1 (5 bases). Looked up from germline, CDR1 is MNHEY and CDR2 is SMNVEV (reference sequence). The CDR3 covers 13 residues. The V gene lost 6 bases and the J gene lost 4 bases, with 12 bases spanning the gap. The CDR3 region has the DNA TGTGCCAGCAGGCCGTGGGGCAGAGAGACCCAGTACTTC. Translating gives CASRPWGRETQYF.

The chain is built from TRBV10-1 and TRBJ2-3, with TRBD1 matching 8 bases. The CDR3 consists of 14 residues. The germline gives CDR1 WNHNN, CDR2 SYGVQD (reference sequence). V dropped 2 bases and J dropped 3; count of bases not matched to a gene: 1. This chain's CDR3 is CASSEGQGTDTQYF. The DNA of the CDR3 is TGCGCCAGCAGTGAGGGACAGGGAACAGATACGCAGTATTTT.

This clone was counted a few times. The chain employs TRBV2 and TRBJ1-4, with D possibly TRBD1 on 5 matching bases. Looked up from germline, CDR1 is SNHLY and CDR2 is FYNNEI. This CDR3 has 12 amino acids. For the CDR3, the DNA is TGTCAGGCCACAGGCCCTAATGAAAAACTGTTTTTT. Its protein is CQATGPNEKLFF. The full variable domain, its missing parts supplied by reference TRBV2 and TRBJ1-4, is EPEVTQTPSHQVTQMGQEVILRCVPISNHLYFYWYRQILGQKVEFLVSFYNNEISEKSEIFDDQFSVERPDGSNFTLKIRSTKLEDSAMYFCQATGPNEKLFFGSGTQLSVL.

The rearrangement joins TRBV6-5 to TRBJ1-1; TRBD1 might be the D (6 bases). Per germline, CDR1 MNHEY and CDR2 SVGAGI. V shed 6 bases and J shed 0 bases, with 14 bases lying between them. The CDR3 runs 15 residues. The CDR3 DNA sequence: TGTGCCAGCAGCCCCCAGGGGTCATTGAACACTGAAGCTTTCTTT. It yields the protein CASSPQGSLNTEAFF.